This TCR beta chain is from a study of cytomegalovirus exposure and HLA in healthy donors. General study points: Later genetic work tied a missense DCLRE1C variant to beta-chain V and J trimming. Presence/absence comparisons presumed near-even sequencing depth among donors.

For this clone: The antigen remains unidentified. Compared with germline, one end of the junction differs, possibly owing to a read error. This same CDR3 is encoded by further DNA sequences in the sample.

The PCR made use of 60 Vbeta and 13 Jbeta primers. This table comes from immunoSEQ multiplex PCR, and its TCRdb copy is limited to in-frame clones, with some not included. The data hold some 150,000 clones, with around 80% observed a single time. Germline V gene data show CDR1 as SGHNT and CDR2 as YENEEA. This CDR3 contains 17 residues. The specimen was PBMCs. The receptor was derived from a middle-aged man in good health and CMV-seropositive. The rearrangement links TRBV11-3 to TRBJ2-2; tentatively, D is TRBD1 (5 bases). Written as DNA, the CDR3 is TGTGCCAGCAGCCTATCGACAGCAAACGAGAACACCGGAGAGCTGTTTTTT. It translates to CASSLSTANENTGELFF.